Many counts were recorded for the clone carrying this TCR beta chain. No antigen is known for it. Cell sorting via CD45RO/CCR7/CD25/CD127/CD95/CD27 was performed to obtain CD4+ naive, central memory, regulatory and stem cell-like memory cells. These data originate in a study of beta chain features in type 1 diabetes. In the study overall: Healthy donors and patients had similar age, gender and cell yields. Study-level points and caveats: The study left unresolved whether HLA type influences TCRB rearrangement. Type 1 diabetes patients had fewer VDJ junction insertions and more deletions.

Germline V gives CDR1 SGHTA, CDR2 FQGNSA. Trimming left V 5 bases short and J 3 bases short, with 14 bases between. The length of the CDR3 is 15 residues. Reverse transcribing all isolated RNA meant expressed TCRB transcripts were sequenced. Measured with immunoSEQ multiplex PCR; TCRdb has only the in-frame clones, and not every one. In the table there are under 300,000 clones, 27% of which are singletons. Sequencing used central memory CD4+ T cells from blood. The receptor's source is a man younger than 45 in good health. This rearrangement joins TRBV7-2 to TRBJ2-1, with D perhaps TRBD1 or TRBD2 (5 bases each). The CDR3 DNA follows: TGTGCCAGCAGCCTGGGACCAACTCACTACAATGAGCAGTTCTTC. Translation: CASSLGPTHYNEQFF.